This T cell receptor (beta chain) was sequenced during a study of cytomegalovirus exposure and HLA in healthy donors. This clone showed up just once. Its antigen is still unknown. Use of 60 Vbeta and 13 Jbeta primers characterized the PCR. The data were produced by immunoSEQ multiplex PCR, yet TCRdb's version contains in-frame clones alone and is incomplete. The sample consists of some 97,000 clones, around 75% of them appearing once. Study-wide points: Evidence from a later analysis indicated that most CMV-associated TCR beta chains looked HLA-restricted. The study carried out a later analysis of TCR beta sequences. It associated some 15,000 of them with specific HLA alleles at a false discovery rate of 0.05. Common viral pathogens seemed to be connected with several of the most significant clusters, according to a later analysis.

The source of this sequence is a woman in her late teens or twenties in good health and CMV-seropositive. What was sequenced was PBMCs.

The CDR3 spells CASSLTSDRVGYGYTF. In DNA, the CDR3 is TGTGCCAGCAGCTTAACTTCGGACAGGGTGGGGTATGGCTACACCTTC. This sequence joins TRBV7-3 and TRBJ1-2, with 8 bases fitting TRBD1. This CDR3 comprises 16 residues. Per the germline V gene, CDR1 is SGHTA and CDR2 is FQGTGA. The J segment lost 5 bases and the V segment lost 0 bases, leaving 8 bases of the junction unmatched.